This T cell receptor beta chain was obtained from a study of Graves' ophthalmopathy and Graves' hyperthyroidism. CDR3 regions of TCR beta were amplified from RNA transcripts. HTBI primers primed a first-round RT-PCR, and a second-round multiplex PCR followed. TCRdb re-called the multiplex PCR reads with MiXCR, one entry per CDR3 protein. This sample yields hundreds of thousands of distinct CDR3 sequences, of which around 21% are seen a single time; around 3.2% belongs to the top ten. In germline, CDR1 is SQVTM, CDR2 ANQGSEA. Trimming left V 8 bases short and J 5 bases short, with 12 bases between. The length of the CDR3 is 12 residues.

This sequence was found in a woman aged 18-29 years with stable Graves' hyperthyroidism. The sequenced sample consisted of peripheral blood. The chain recombines TRBV29-1 with TRBJ2-2; unclear D gene. CDR3 sequence (DNA): TGCAGCATCTACGTGGGGACCGGGGAGCTGTTTTTT. It is translated as CSIYVGTGELFF.